This TCR beta chain came from a study of T cell responses to AZD1222 COVID-19 vaccine. Sequenced by immunoSEQ multiplex PCR; TCRdb stores in-frame clones only, minus some. The sample carries fewer than 150,000 clones, around 90% recorded once. As for this clone: What it recognizes is unknown.

Trimming shortened V by 4 bases and J by 5 bases, and 18 bases separated the two germline ends. The CDR3 sequence is 15 residues long. Germline-derived CDR1 and CDR2 are SEHNR and FQNEAQ (reference sequence). Study results and caveats: The study reported that nearly half of spike-specific TCRs target unmutated variant regions. Baseline serostatus was positive in only a handful of AZD1222 recipients.

The specimen comprised peripheral blood, sampled 28 days after the second AZD1222 dose. The sequence derives from an adult who received the AZD1222 COVID-19 vaccine. The V and J genes are TRBV7-9 and TRBJ2-7, with D uncertain. CDR3 bases: TGTGCCAGCAGCTCCCTTGCCGGACCCCCGGACGAGCAGTACTTC. Protein product: CASSSLAGPPDEQYF.